This T cell receptor (beta chain) stems from a study of cytotoxic CD8 clonotypes in ibrutinib-treated CLL. Study observations and caveats: Baseline-level clonality went beyond age-matched healthy donors and moved in step with circulating CD8+ T-cell counts. Public clonotypes occurred uncommonly; on treatment, they contracted or remained stable. Whereas clonality rose at ibrutinib response, it declined toward baseline at progression.

Germline loops: CDR1 SGDLS, CDR2 YYNGEE. CDR3 length: 14 amino acids. V was pared by 0 bases and J by 1 base, with 8 bases between. To note about this clone: Its antigen is undetermined.

From cryopreserved PBMCs came about 2 micrograms of genomic DNA used for TCR beta libraries. Clones were read by immunoSEQ multiplex PCR, and TCRdb kept only the in-frame ones, dropping some. The sample records some 100,000 clones, approximately 56% being singletons. The material was PBMCs, obtained after 24 months of ibrutinib treatment. This chain links TRBV9 with TRBJ2-7; a possible D gene is TRBD1 (6 bases). The clonotype originates from a human donor with chronic lymphocytic leukemia. The CDR3 DNA reads as TGTGCCAGCAGCGTAGAGGGACAATCCTACGAGCAGTACTTC. This gives the protein CASSVEGQSYEQYF.